These 20 T cell receptor beta chains came from one sample sequenced in a study of response to subunit inactivated influenza vaccine. TCRdb used MiXCR to reprocess the RT-PCR reads, holding one entry per CDR3 protein. Of about 500,000 distinct CDR3 sequences in the sample, approximately 15% are singletons; the top ten hold less than 4%. The sample consisted of CD4+ T cells sorted from PBMCs, taken around 25 months after vaccination. These receptor sequences come from a man aged 45 to 70 who received an inactivated influenza vaccine.

V and J are TRBV20-1 and TRBJ2-2; maybe TRBD1 (5 bases). CDR1 and CDR2 (germline): DFQATT, SNEGSKA (reference sequence). The CDR3 length is 17 residues. Trimming cost V 3 bases and J 0 bases, with 17 bases left between them. This CDR3 is CSARALMGLANTGELFF. CDR3 DNA sequence: TGCAGTGCTAGGGCCCTCATGGGGCTAGCGAACACCGGGGAGCTGTTTTTT.

This clonotype was detected a few times. V gene TRBV7-2 combines with J gene TRBJ2-7, with D perhaps TRBD1 (6 bases). V lost 0 bases, J lost 6 bases, and 12 bases lay in between. This CDR3 comprises 14 residues. CDR1 is SGHTA, CDR2 FQGNSA, per germline. CDR3 DNA sequence: TGTGCCAGCAGCTTAGCAGGGGGATGGATCGAGCAGTACTTC. Encoded protein: CASSLAGGWIEQYF.

The sample holds a few counts of this clonotype. The rearrangement joins TRBV5-8 to TRBJ2-1; D unclear. V gave up 9 bases and J gave up 8 bases, with 12 bases separating them. This CDR3 region has 11 residues. Per germline, CDR1 SGHTS and CDR2 YDEGEE. The CDR3 DNA is TGTGCCAACACTTCCCTCTATGAGCAGTTCTTC. Translating gives CANTSLYEQFF.

This clonotype was seen a few times. The chain recombines TRBV3-1 with TRBJ2-1; D gene unclear. Between the trimmed V and J ends, which lost 2 bases and 9 bases, there was a span of 5 bases. Germline V gives CDR1 LGHDT, CDR2 YNNKEL (reference sequence). The CDR3 has 11 residues. The DNA for the CDR3 is TGTGCCAGCAGCCAAACCTTTGAGCAGTTCTTC. This codes for CASSQTFEQFF.

V usage is TRBV12-3 or TRBV12-4 and J usage is TRBJ2-1; D gene uncertain. V lost 3 bases and J lost 7, with 13 bases in between. There are 14 residues in the CDR3. As DNA, the CDR3 is TGTGCCAGCAGTTTTTTTCGATTTGGGAATGAGCAGTTCTTC. Translated, it gives CASSFFRFGNEQFF.

The table lists this clonotype with many counts. The chain employs TRBV11-3 and TRBJ2-3, with D unresolved. CDR1 SGHNT and CDR2 YENEEA come from the germline V gene. The CDR3 covers 13 residues. Trimming took 4 bases from V and 4 from J, leaving 9 bases between them. The CDR3: CASSSLEADTQYF. In DNA form, the CDR3 reads TGTGCCAGCAGCTCCTTAGAGGCAGATACGCAGTATTTT.

In this sample, this clonotype turned up many times. The V gene is TRBV4-3, the J gene TRBJ1-1, with D unclear. The CDR3 is 14 amino acids. CDR1 and CDR2 from the germline V gene are LGHNA and YSLEER. V lost 5 bases and J lost 5, with 15 bases in between. Here the CDR3 reads CASSAPGRRTEAFF. For the CDR3, the DNA is TGCGCCAGCAGCGCTCCGGGGAGGCGGACTGAAGCTTTCTTT.

The V gene is TRBV10-1, the J gene TRBJ2-1; no clear D gene. The CDR3 is 11 residues long. The ends were cut back, 5 bases at V and 6 bases at J, with 5 bases in the middle. The germline V gene encodes CDR1 WNHNN and CDR2 SYGVQD (reference sequence). The DNA for the CDR3 is TGCGCCAGCAGTACCTTCAATGAGCAGTTCTTC. Translating it yields CASSTFNEQFF.

This clonotype was detected a few times. J is TRBJ2-1 and V is TRBV20-1, with 8 nucleotides matching TRBD2. The V gene's germline CDR1 is DFQATT and CDR2 SNEGSKA (reference sequence). Unmatched junction bases numbered 4, after V lost 3 bases and J lost 0 bases. The CDR3 sequence is 15 residues long. The CDR3 DNA sequence: TGCAGTGCTAGGCTAGCGGGTGTCTCCTACAATGAGCAGTTCTTC. Its translation is CSARLAGVSYNEQFF.

This clonotype was picked up a small number of times. The chain employs TRBV7-2 and TRBJ1-5; D unresolved. Germline V gives CDR1 SGHTA, CDR2 FQGNSA. The CDR3 runs 14 residues. The ends were cut back, 5 bases at V and 2 bases at J, with 10 bases in the middle. The CDR3 DNA follows: TGTGCCAGCAGCGAGAACAGTGGCAATCAGCCCCAGCATTTT. It specifies CASSENSGNQPQHF. Full variable domain (rest looked up from reference TRBV7-2 and TRBJ1-5): GAGVSQSPSNKVTEKGKDVELRCDPISGHTALYWYRQSLGQGLEFLIYFQGNSAPDKSGLPSDRFSAERTGGSVSTLTIQRTQQEDSAVYLCASSENSGNQPQHFGDGTRLSIL.

This sequence joins TRBV18 and TRBJ2-6; D gene uncertain. The CDR3 contains 15 residues. The V gene's germline CDR1 is KGHSH and CDR2 LQKENI. V was clipped by 6 bases and J by 2 bases, with 11 bases between them. The CDR3 protein is CASSQGMPGANVLTF. The DNA for the CDR3 is TGTGCCAGCTCGCAAGGGATGCCTGGGGCCAACGTCCTGACTTTC.

The V call is TRBV11-2, the J call TRBJ2-1, with D tentatively TRBD1 (6 bases). The V gene lost 5 bases and the J gene lost 1 base, with 15 bases spanning the gap. Germline loops: CDR1 SGHAT, CDR2 FQNNGV. CDR3 length equals 16 residues. CDR3: CASSTGTLGSYNEQFF. DNA of the CDR3: TGTGCCAGCAGCACAGGGACACTAGGATCCTACAATGAGCAGTTCTTC.

The V gene is TRBV5-1, the J gene TRBJ2-7; TRBD2 matches at 7 bases. This CDR3 has 13 amino acids. The germline V gene has CDR1 SGHRS and CDR2 YFSETQ. The V gene end was trimmed by 0 bases and the J gene end by 12 bases; junction bases not matched to a gene: 9. The CDR3 DNA reads TGCGCCAGCAGCTTGGCTACTAGCGAGTTGAGGTACTTC. It codes for CASSLATSELRYF.

The chain carries TRBV29-1 and TRBJ2-7; 10 bases agree with TRBD2. The CDR3 runs to 18 residues. Germline assignment: CDR1 SQVTM and CDR2 ANQGSEA. The V segment lost 6 bases and the J segment 7 bases; nucleotides outside the gene matches: 24. The CDR3 region has the DNA TGCAGCGTCAGGGGCGCGTCTACTAGCGGGACCTTTGGGAGGGAGCAGTACTTC. Translation: CSVRGASTSGTFGREQYF.

There are many counts of this clonotype. The rearrangement links TRBV12-3 or TRBV12-4 to TRBJ1-3; no clear D. Deletions cut 5 bases from V and 8 bases from J, with 16 bases between. The CDR3 sequence is 14 residues long. DNA of the CDR3: TGTGCCAGCAGTATGAGGACCGCTGGGTACACCATATATTTT. Encoded protein: CASSMRTAGYTIYF.

The chain joins TRBV4-3 to TRBJ2-1; no firm D call. Per the germline V gene, CDR1 is LGHNA and CDR2 is YSLEER. The V end lost 1 base, the J end lost 0 bases, and 10 bases lay between the germline ends. CDR3 size: 16 residues. CDR3 nucleotide sequence: TGCGCCAGCAGCCAAGGCGGCTCGAGCTCCTACAATGAGCAGTTCTTC. Its protein product is CASSQGGSSSYNEQFF.

V is TRBV9 and J is TRBJ2-3, with 9 bases aligning to TRBD2. From germline, CDR1 is SGDLS and CDR2 YYNGEE. This CDR3 has 16 amino acids. J was trimmed by 8 bases and V by 2 bases; bases with no gene match: 12. The DNA for the CDR3 is TGTGCCAGCAGCGTCGGTAGCGGGGGCCATGGTGGTACGCAGTATTTT. Translation gives CASSVGSGGHGGTQYF.

The chain uses TRBV20-1 and TRBJ2-3; D is possibly TRBD1 (6 bases). With 6 bases removed from V and 3 bases from J, the gap between germline ends came to 16 bases. The germline V gene encodes CDR1 DFQATT and CDR2 SNEGSKA (reference sequence). This CDR3 region has 14 residues. CDR3 coding DNA: TGCAGTGCAACTACCCAGGGGCGGACAGATACGCAGTATTTT. Residues: CSATTQGRTDTQYF.

This clonotype was recorded a few times. The rearrangement uses TRBV5-1 and TRBJ1-2, with D possibly being TRBD1 (6 bases). The CDR3 is 13 residues long. The V and J ends lost 4 bases and 8 bases respectively, with 15 bases between them. The germline CDR1 and CDR2 sequences are SGHRS and YFSETQ. This CDR3 reads CASSPQGSRGYTF. CDR3 DNA: TGCGCCAGCAGCCCACAGGGTTCTAGGGGCTACACCTTC.

The table lists this clonotype with many counts. This chain links TRBV28 with TRBJ2-7; no reliable D call. V lost 6 bases, J lost 3 bases, and 18 bases lay in between. Looked up from germline, CDR1 is MDHEN and CDR2 is SYDVKM. The CDR3 is 15 residues long. This CDR3 is CASSNVGRWNYEQYF. For the CDR3, the DNA is TGTGCCAGCAGCAATGTGGGTCGCTGGAACTACGAGCAGTACTTC.